The clone carrying this T cell receptor (beta chain) is medium-sized (0.01 to 0.1%). Its specificity is unknown. Treatment defined: roughly 10-day PBMC culture with coronavirus spike peptide pools or control peptides (ViraFEST assay). According to the study, CD4+ T cells from the unexposed donor were gathered ahead of the COVID-19 pandemic (2011-2018). The CDR3 is 14 residues long. Losses at the gene ends were 2 bases for V and 4 bases for J; bases not matched to a gene: 3. From germline, CDR1 is KGHDR and CDR2 SFDVKD. The sample comes from a study of vaccination and CD4 T cells after COVID-19. The Oncomine TCR Beta short-read assay was applied to DNA of cultured CD4+ T cells. Cultures of CD4+ T cells served as the source for extracting genomic DNA. Each CDR3 protein is one row after TCRdb ran MiXCR on the PCR reads. The sample carries about 9,100 distinct CDR3 sequences, around 28% recorded once.

The origin of this receptor is a human donor in good health. Sequencing was carried out using CD4+ T cells from blood, cultured in vitro. This chain uses TRBV24-1 with TRBJ1-1, with 7 bases lining up with TRBD1. The CDR3 bases are TGTGCCACCAGTGATTCAGGGGGGACCACTGAAGCTTTCTTT. Translating it yields CATSDSGGTTEAFF.